These 21 T cell receptor beta chains were sequenced from one sample in a study of blood T cell repertoires in COVID-19. Measured with immunoSEQ multiplex PCR; TCRdb has only the in-frame clones, and not every one. The table shows around 430,000 clones, with around 88% occurring only once. The specimen was peripheral blood. These receptors originate from a woman aged 50 to 65 with COVID-19, enrolled during active disease.

Turning to this clone: Mismatch with germline at one junction end may stem from a read error. The chain couples TRBV28 to TRBJ2-7; TRBD1 might be the D (6 bases). CDR1 and CDR2 from the germline V gene are MDHEN and SYDVKM. CDR3 length equals 12 residues. The CDR3 here is CASSLFPTGTNF. As DNA, the CDR3 is TGTGCCAGCAGTCTATTCCCCACCGGGACAAACTTC.

V and J are TRBV14 and TRBJ1-2, with D unresolved. Germline CDR1 and CDR2: SGHDN and FVKESK. The CDR3 loop spans 14 amino acids. Trimming pared 0 bases from V and 4 bases from J, leaving 9 bases between. The CDR3 here is CASSQDTRSYGYTF. The CDR3 DNA reads TGTGCCAGCAGCCAAGATACGCGGAGCTATGGCTACACCTTC.

This clone was found a few times. The rearrangement joins TRBV30 to TRBJ1-1, with 9 bases that match TRBD1. Germline loops: CDR1 GTSNPN, CDR2 SVGIG (reference sequence). The CDR3 runs 12 residues. V lost 5 bases to trimming and J lost 12 bases; unmatched junction nucleotides: 10. The CDR3 loop reads CAWRRGTGQTFF. The CDR3 DNA follows: TGTGCCTGGCGTCGCGGGACAGGGCAAACTTTCTTT.

The rearrangement uses TRBV11-2 and TRBJ1-2; possible D gene TRBD1, 5 bases. V dropped 5 bases and J dropped 3 bases, with 25 bases sitting between them. This CDR3 is built from 18 residues. Germline CDR1 and CDR2: SGHAT and FQNNGV. The CDR3 bases are TGTGCCAGCAGCCCTCTTAAGGAGGGGAGGCCAAGGGACTATGGCTACACCTTC. Translation: CASSPLKEGRPRDYGYTF.

The V and J genes are TRBV4-1 and TRBJ1-2; maybe TRBD1 (5 bases). This CDR3 region has 16 residues. Germline CDR1 MGHRA, CDR2 YSYEKL. V lost 1 base and J 3 bases, leaving 15 bases between the germline ends. CDR3 DNA: TGCGCCAGCAGCCAAGTGGGGCGGGACGGCGACTATGGCTACACCTTC. Residues: CASSQVGRDGDYGYTF.

The chain combines TRBV20-1 with TRBJ2-7; TRBD2 matches 7 bases. The germline CDR1 and CDR2 sequences are DFQATT and SNEGSKA (reference sequence). The length of the CDR3 is 12 residues. The V and J ends lost 3 bases and 3 bases, in that order; junction bases with no gene match: 2. The CDR3 region is CSASREGYEQYF. CDR3 in DNA: TGCAGTGCTAGTAGGGAGGGCTACGAGCAGTACTTC.

The chain joins TRBV13 to TRBJ2-7, with TRBD2 identical over 7 bases. This CDR3 has 14 residues. With 3 bases clipped from V and 0 bases from J, the junction kept 2 bases outside the gene matches. Looked up from germline, CDR1 is PRHDT and CDR2 is FYEKMQ (reference sequence). This chain's CDR3 is CASSFGGSSYEQYF. In DNA, the CDR3 is TGTGCCAGCAGCTTCGGGGGGTCCTCCTACGAGCAGTACTTC.

This clone was detected a few times. The chain combines TRBV10-2 with TRBJ1-1; D is uncertain. V shed 2 bases and J shed 1 base, with 5 bases lying between them. Germline CDR1 is WSHSY and CDR2 is SAAADI. CDR3 length: 13 residues. CDR3 bases: TGCGCCAGCAGTGAGGGCACGAACACTGAAGCTTTCTTT. Its protein product is CASSEGTNTEAFF.

This clone was observed a single time. This sample includes further DNA sequences coding for the same CDR3. This CDR3 is CASSLTGVNTEAFF. CDR3 sequence (DNA): TGCGCCAGCAGCTTGACCGGGGTAAACACTGAAGCTTTCTTT. The chain links TRBV5-1 to TRBJ1-1; D not resolved. The CDR3 sequence is 14 residues long. V was clipped by 1 base and J by 2 bases, with 9 bases between them. Per germline, CDR1 SGHRS and CDR2 YFSETQ.

The rearrangement links TRBV18 to TRBJ1-1, with D possibly TRBD1 on 6 matching bases. CDR1 and CDR2 from the germline V gene are KGHSH and LQKENI. V lost 6 bases to trimming and J lost 0 bases, with 8 bases between them. The CDR3 covers 13 residues. The CDR3 nucleotides read TGTGCCAGCTCGGGGGCGATGAACACTGAAGCTTTCTTT. This sequence encodes CASSGAMNTEAFF.

The chain joins TRBV9 to TRBJ1-1; 11 bases fit TRBD1. After removal of 3 bases from V and 0 bases from J, the junction contained 4 bases not matched to a gene. This CDR3 comprises 16 residues. CDR1 and CDR2 from the germline V gene are SGDLS and YYNGEE. CDR3: CASSARDRGMNTEAFF. In nucleotides, the CDR3 is TGTGCCAGCAGCGCTCGGGACAGGGGGATGAACACTGAAGCTTTCTTT.

The chain is built from TRBV4-1 and TRBJ1-1; the match to TRBD1 covers 8 bases. V trimming: 1 base; J trimming: 1 base; junction bases outside the gene matches: 8. The germline V gene has CDR1 MGHRA and CDR2 YSYEKL. CDR3 length equals 17 residues. CDR3 sequence reads: CASSQGLTGEKNTEAFF. The CDR3 nucleotides are TGCGCCAGCAGCCAAGGTCTGACAGGGGAAAAGAACACTGAAGCTTTCTTT.

J is TRBJ2-3 and V is TRBV25-1; 9 nucleotides match TRBD1. The CDR3 length is 16 residues. J gave up 4 bases and V 1 base, and 6 bases lay outside the gene matches. Germline CDR1 reads MGHDK; CDR2 reads SYGVNS. This chain's CDR3 is CASSEFGTGSPDTQYF. CDR3 sequence (DNA): TGTGCCAGCAGTGAATTCGGGACAGGGTCCCCAGATACGCAGTATTTT.

The chain links TRBV7-9 to TRBJ1-5; D might be TRBD1 (5 bases). Germline values: CDR1 SEHNR, CDR2 FQNEAQ (reference sequence). The germline V and J ends were trimmed by 4 bases and 3 bases, with 13 bases remaining between them. This CDR3 has 15 residues. Written as DNA, the CDR3 is TGTGCCAGCAGCTCGCCTGACAGTAACAATCAGCCCCAGCATTTT. The encoded protein is CASSSPDSNNQPQHF. Drawing the rest from reference TRBV7-9 and TRBJ1-5, the complete variable domain is DTGVSQNPRHKITKRGQNVTFRCDPISEHNRLYWYRQTLGQGPEFLTYFQNEAQLEKSRLLSDRFSAERPKGSFSTLEIQRTEQGDSAMYLCASSSPDSNNQPQHFGDGTRLSIL.

There are a few counts of this clone. The rearrangement uses TRBV27 and TRBJ2-1; 7 bases agree with TRBD2. J gave up 0 bases and V 6 bases, and 5 bases lay outside the gene matches. The CDR3 runs 15 residues. Germline loops: CDR1 MNHEY, CDR2 SMNVEV (reference sequence). The CDR3 DNA reads as TGTGCCAGCAGACTAGCGTTCAGCTCCTACAATGAGCAGTTCTTC. It translates to CASRLAFSSYNEQFF.

This chain connects TRBV2 to TRBJ1-5; D gene uncertain. The V end was cut by 1 base, the J end by 3 bases, with 7 bases between. Germline V gives CDR1 SNHLY, CDR2 FYNNEI. CDR3 length equals 14 residues. CDR3 in DNA: TGTGCCAGCAGTGAAGACACTAACAATCAGCCCCAGCATTTT. Translating it yields CASSEDTNNQPQHF.

The gene calls are TRBV5-6 and TRBJ2-1; TRBD2 is a possible D gene (6 bases). The CDR3 covers 12 residues. Trimming took 6 bases from V and 6 from J, leaving 10 bases between them. In germline, CDR1 is SGHDT, CDR2 YYEEEE. DNA of the CDR3: TGTGCCAGCACCCCCGGGGGCAATGAGCAGTTCTTC. It encodes CASTPGGNEQFF.

The chain employs TRBV3-1 (or the pseudogene TRBV3-2) and TRBJ1-3; perhaps TRBD1 as D (5 bases). Deletions cut 4 bases from V and 0 bases from J, with 16 bases between. The germline CDR1 and CDR2 sequences are LGHDT and YNNKEL (reference sequence). This CDR3 spans 17 amino acids. The CDR3 region is CASSPPRQGYSGNTIYF. CDR3 sequence (DNA): TGTGCCAGCAGCCCCCCCCGCCAGGGATACTCTGGAAACACCATATATTTT.

The chain couples TRBV5-1 to TRBJ1-2; 9 bases agree with TRBD1. V was pared by 4 bases and J by 2 bases, with 9 bases of the junction left unmatched. Germline V gene data show CDR1 as SGHRS and CDR2 as YFSETQ. The CDR3 length is 16 residues. The CDR3 DNA reads TGCGCCAGCAGCCGTACAGGGGGCGAGTGGAACTATGGCTACACCTTC. As protein: CASSRTGGEWNYGYTF.

The chain couples TRBV27 to TRBJ1-2; D is possibly TRBD1 (5 bases). Germline CDR1 reads MNHEY; CDR2 reads SMNVEV (reference sequence). The CDR3 is made up of 14 amino acids. Trimming took off 6 bases at V and 8 bases at J, with 19 bases between the two ends. The CDR3 loop is CASRLKGVMEGYTF. In DNA, the CDR3 is TGTGCCAGCAGGCTGAAAGGGGTGATGGAAGGCTACACCTTC.

The chain recombines TRBV14 with TRBJ1-1; D unresolved. The CDR3 is 11 residues long. CDR1 SGHDN and CDR2 FVKESK come from the germline V gene. V was pared by 5 bases and J by 7 bases, with 8 bases between. This CDR3 is CASSGGGEAFF. Here the CDR3 DNA reads TGTGCCAGCAGCGGAGGTGGTGAAGCTTTCTTT.